The 8 T cell receptor beta chains below come from one sample, sequenced in a study of early T cells in non-severe SARS-CoV-2 infection. TCRdb reprocessed the 5' RACE reads via MiXCR and lists one record per CDR3 protein. This repertoire shows over 55,000 distinct CDR3 sequences, 6% to 8.5% found once; its top ten account for about 3.7%. The material sequenced was whole blood. The receptors originated from an adult who was a healthcare worker with PCR-confirmed SARS-CoV-2 infection or an uninfected control (not recorded which).

The table lists this clonotype with a few counts. The chain carries TRBV12-3 or TRBV12-4 and TRBJ2-5; D perhaps matches TRBD2 (6 bases). There are 13 residues in the CDR3. Trimming took 6 bases from V and 5 from J, leaving 13 bases between them. CDR3 DNA sequence: TGTGCCAGCAGCCCCGCGGGGAGGGAGACCCAGTACTTC. Translation: CASSPAGRETQYF.

The chain uses TRBV28 and TRBJ2-7; TRBD1 agrees at 8 bases. V lost 5 bases to trimming and J lost 3 bases; unmatched junction nucleotides: 15. From germline, CDR1 is MDHEN and CDR2 SYDVKM. The CDR3 is 17 residues long. CDR3 sequence: CASSPRQGNTVHYEQYF. DNA for the CDR3: TGTGCCAGCAGTCCCCGACAGGGGAACACCGTACACTACGAGCAGTACTTC.

J is TRBJ2-1 and V is TRBV13; TRBD2 agrees at 12 bases. CDR3 length: 16 amino acids. Germline trimming cut 3 bases from V and 1 base from J; bases unmatched to any gene: 1. In germline, CDR1 is PRHDT, CDR2 FYEKMQ (reference sequence). The CDR3 loop is CASSLGTSGSYNEQFF. In DNA, the CDR3 is TGTGCCAGCAGCTTGGGGACTAGCGGGTCCTACAATGAGCAGTTCTTC.

This chain connects TRBV7-8 to TRBJ2-1; D is perhaps TRBD2 (6 bases). The length of the CDR3 is 12 residues. Trimming took off 3 bases at V and 12 bases at J, with 12 bases between the two ends. The germline V gene has CDR1 SGHVS and CDR2 FQNEAQ. The CDR3 DNA sequence: TGTGCCAGCAGCTTGGGGGGAGAGGGGCAGTTCTTC. Its translation: CASSLGGEGQFF.

The chain carries TRBV28 and TRBJ2-1; possibly TRBD2 for D (5 bases). This CDR3 comprises 15 residues. Trimming removed 3 bases from V and 5 bases from J, with 14 bases in between. Germline CDR1 reads MDHEN; CDR2 reads SYDVKM. Here the CDR3 reads CASSFYGLENNEQFF. The CDR3 bases are TGTGCCAGCAGTTTCTACGGACTTGAAAACAATGAGCAGTTCTTC.

This clonotype was found many times. The rearrangement joins TRBV7-3 to TRBJ1-6; D not resolved. Trimming took off 0 bases at V and 9 bases at J, with 9 bases between the two ends. Germline-derived CDR1 and CDR2 are SGHTA and FQGTGA. The CDR3 runs to 14 residues. Here the CDR3 DNA reads TGTGCCAGCAGCTTAACCCTTATCGGTTCACCCCTCCACTTT. This gives the protein CASSLTLIGSPLHF.

DNA of the CDR3: TGTGCCAGCAGTCCTCAGCGGGGCACAGATACGCAGTATTTT. This codes for CASSPQRGTDTQYF. The rearrangement links TRBV2 to TRBJ2-3, with D perhaps TRBD2 (6 bases). V lost 5 bases and J 1 base, leaving 10 bases between the germline ends. The CDR3 is 14 residues long. Germline loops: CDR1 SNHLY, CDR2 FYNNEI.

This clonotype was seen repeatedly, ten times or more. The rearrangement links TRBV13 to TRBJ2-5; D is undetermined. The germline gives CDR1 PRHDT, CDR2 FYEKMQ (reference sequence). CDR3 length equals 11 residues. Trimming stripped 5 bases from V and 0 bases from J, with 1 base between. CDR3 DNA: TGTGCCAGCAGCAACCAAGAGACCCAGTACTTC. Its translation: CASSNQETQYF. Full variable domain (remainder filled in from reference TRBV13 and TRBJ2-5): AAGVIQSPRHLIKEKRETATLKCYPIPRHDTVYWYQQGPGQDPQFLISFYEKMQSDKGSIPDRFSAQQFSDYHSELNMSSLELGDSALYFCASSNQETQYFGPGTRLLVL.